The 5 T cell receptor beta chains reported below all come from one sample, sequenced in a study of cytomegalovirus exposure and HLA in healthy donors. The PCR had 60 Vbeta and 13 Jbeta primers. Data came from immunoSEQ multiplex PCR; TCRdb stores just in-frame clones and leaves some out. Here the sample spans 150,000 to 200,000 clones, around 77% being singletons. Sequencing used PBMCs. The receptors come from a woman younger than 45 in good health and CMV-seronegative.

The rearrangement links TRBV5-1 to TRBJ2-7, with 10 nucleotides matching TRBD2. CDR3 length: 18 amino acids. Trimming took 1 base from V and 2 from J; bases not matched to a gene: 12. Germline V gene lookup returns CDR1 SGHRS and CDR2 YFSETQ. CDR3 in amino acids: CASSLRPAGGRSPYEQYF. CDR3 nucleotides: TGCGCCAGCAGCTTGCGACCAGCGGGGGGGCGCAGCCCCTACGAGCAGTACTTC.

The V call is TRBV27, the J call TRBJ1-1; D possibly corresponds to TRBD1 (6 bases). Germline V gene data show CDR1 as MNHEY and CDR2 as SMNVEV (reference sequence). CDR3 size: 13 residues. V dropped 5 bases and J dropped 6 bases, with 13 bases sitting between them. The DNA of the CDR3 is TGTGCCAGCAGTCTACAGGGAAAGCCTGAAGCTTTCTTT. It yields the protein CASSLQGKPEAFF.

This clone has a handful of counts. The V gene is TRBV4-3, the J gene TRBJ2-3; 12 bases agree with TRBD2. This CDR3 spans 17 amino acids. CDR1 is LGHNA, CDR2 YSLEER, per germline. With V trimmed by 4 bases and J by 5 bases, 10 bases remained unmatched. CDR3 DNA: TGCGCCAGCAGCCGACAGGCTAGCGGGGGGGCAGTAGATACGCAGTATTTT. This codes for CASSRQASGGAVDTQYF.

This clone was counted only a few times. The chain links TRBV6-1 to TRBJ2-1, with D tentatively TRBD2 (7 bases). Trimming pared 1 base from V and 4 bases from J, leaving 11 bases between. CDR3 length: 15 residues. Germline assignment: CDR1 MNHNS and CDR2 SASEGT. In DNA form, the CDR3 reads TGTGCCAGCAGTGAAGGCGGGGGCCCTTACAATGAGCAGTTCTTC. It yields the protein CASSEGGGPYNEQFF.

The rearrangement joins TRBV29-1 to TRBJ2-2, with D possibly being TRBD2 (5 bases). Trimming took 7 bases from V and 6 from J, leaving 18 bases between them. The germline CDR1 and CDR2 sequences are SQVTM and ANQGSEA. The CDR3 contains 14 residues. CDR3 amino acids: CSARVGMRAGELFF. The CDR3, as DNA: TGCAGCGCCCGGGTGGGGATGAGGGCCGGGGAGCTGTTTTTT.